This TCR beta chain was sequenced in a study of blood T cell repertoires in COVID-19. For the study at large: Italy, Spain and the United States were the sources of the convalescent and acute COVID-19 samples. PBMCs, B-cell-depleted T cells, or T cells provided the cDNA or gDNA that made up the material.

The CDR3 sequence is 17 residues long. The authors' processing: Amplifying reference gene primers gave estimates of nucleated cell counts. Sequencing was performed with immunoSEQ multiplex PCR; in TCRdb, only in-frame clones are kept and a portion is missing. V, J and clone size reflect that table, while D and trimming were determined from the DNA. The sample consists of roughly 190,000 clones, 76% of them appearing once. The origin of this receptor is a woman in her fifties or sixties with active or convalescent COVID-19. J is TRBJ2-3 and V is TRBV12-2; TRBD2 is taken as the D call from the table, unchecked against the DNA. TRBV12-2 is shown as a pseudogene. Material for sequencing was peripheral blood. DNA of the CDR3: TGTGCAAGTCGCTCAACGGGGACTCCGGAATTGGCAGATACGCAGTATTTT. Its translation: CASRSTGTPELADTQYF.